Only one count was recorded for the clone carrying this TCR beta chain. Its antigen remains unidentified. This specimen comes from a study of graft-versus-host responses after intestinal transplantation. Study overall: Each transplant was multivisceral, liver-intestinal, or isolated intestinal. Each patient got anti-thymocyte globulin induction, then tacrolimus and steroids for approximately three years.

Germline assignment: CDR1 SGHAT and CDR2 FQNNGV. CDR3 size: 11 residues. Trimming cost V 3 bases and J 5 bases, with 4 bases left between them. Sequencing was performed with immunoSEQ multiplex PCR; in TCRdb, only in-frame clones are kept and a portion is missing. Here the sample spans about 92,000 clones, around nine tenths being singletons. General study results and limits: The marrow of recipients harbored GvH clones, and ileum or blood showed some of them first. With peak circulating GvH clone levels came an association with early post-transplant HvG declines.

The chain joins TRBV11-2 to TRBJ1-1; no clear D. The specimen was unstimulated CD8+ T cells sorted from spleen or lymph node cells, collected before intestinal transplant. The clonotype was recovered from a human donor who received an intestinal transplant. CDR3: CASSFFTEAFF. CDR3 sequence (DNA): TGTGCCAGCAGCTTTTTTACTGAAGCTTTCTTT.